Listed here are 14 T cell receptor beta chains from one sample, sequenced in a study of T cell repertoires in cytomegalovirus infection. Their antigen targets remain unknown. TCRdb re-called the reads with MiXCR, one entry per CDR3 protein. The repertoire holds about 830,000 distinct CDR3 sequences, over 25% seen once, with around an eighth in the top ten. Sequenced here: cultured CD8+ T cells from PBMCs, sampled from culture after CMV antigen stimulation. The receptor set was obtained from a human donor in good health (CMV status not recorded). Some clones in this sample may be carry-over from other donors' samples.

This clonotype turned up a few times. DNA for the CDR3: TGTGCCAGCAGCTTAGGAACAGGCCCGGGGACTGAAGCTTTCTTT. Translation gives CASSLGTGPGTEAFF. This chain joins TRBV7-9 and TRBJ1-1, with a weak D call TRBD1 (5 bases). This CDR3 is 15 amino acids long. Trimming removed 1 base from V and 5 bases from J, with 14 bases in between. CDR1 is SEHNR and CDR2 is FQNEAQ in the germline V gene (reference sequence).

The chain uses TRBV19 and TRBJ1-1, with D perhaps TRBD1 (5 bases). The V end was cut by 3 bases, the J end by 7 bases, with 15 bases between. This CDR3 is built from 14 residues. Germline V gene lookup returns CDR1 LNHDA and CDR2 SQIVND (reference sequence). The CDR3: CASSIPGTRHEAFF. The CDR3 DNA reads TGTGCCAGTAGTATTCCTGGGACGCGACATGAAGCTTTCTTT.

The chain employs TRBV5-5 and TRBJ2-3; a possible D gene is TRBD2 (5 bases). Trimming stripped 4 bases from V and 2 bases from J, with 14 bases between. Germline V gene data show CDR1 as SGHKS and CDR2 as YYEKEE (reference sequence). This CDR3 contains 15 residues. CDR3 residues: CASSPRGHPTDTQYF. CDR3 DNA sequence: TGTGCCAGCAGCCCGCGCGGGCACCCCACAGATACGCAGTATTTT.

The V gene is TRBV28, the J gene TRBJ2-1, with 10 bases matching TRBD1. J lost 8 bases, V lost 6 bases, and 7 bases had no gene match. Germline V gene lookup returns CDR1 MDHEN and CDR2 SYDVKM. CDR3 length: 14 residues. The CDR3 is CASRNRDRGYEQFF. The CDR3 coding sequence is TGTGCCAGCAGGAACCGGGACAGGGGATATGAGCAGTTCTTC. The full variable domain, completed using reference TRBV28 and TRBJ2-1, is DVKVTQSSRYLVKRTGEKVFLECVQDMDHENMFWYRQDPGLGLRLIYFSYDVKMKEKGDIPEGYSVSREKKERFSLILESASTNQTSMYLCASRNRDRGYEQFFGPGTRLTVL.

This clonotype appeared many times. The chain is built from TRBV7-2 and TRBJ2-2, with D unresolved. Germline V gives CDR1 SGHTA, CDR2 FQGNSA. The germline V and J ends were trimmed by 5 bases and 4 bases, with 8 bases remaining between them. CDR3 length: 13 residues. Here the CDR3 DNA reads TGTGCCAGCAGCCCCGAGACCACCGGGGAGCTGTTTTTT. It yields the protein CASSPETTGELFF.

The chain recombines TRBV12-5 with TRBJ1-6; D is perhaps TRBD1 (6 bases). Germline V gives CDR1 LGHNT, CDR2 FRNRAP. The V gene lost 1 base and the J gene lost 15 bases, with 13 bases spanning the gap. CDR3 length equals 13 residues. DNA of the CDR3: TGTGCTAGTGGTTTGGCCCCGGGACATGACCTCCACTTT. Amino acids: CASGLAPGHDLHF. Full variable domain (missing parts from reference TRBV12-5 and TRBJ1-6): DARVTQTPRHKVTEMGQEVTMRCQPILGHNTVFWYRQTMMQGLELLAYFRNRAPLDDSGMPKDRFSAEMPDATLATLKIQPSEPRDSAVYFCASGLAPGHDLHFGNGTRLTVT.

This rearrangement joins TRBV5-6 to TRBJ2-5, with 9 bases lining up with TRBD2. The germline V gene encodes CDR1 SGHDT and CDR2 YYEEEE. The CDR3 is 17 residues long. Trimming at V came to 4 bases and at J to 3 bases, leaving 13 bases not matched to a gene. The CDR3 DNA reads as TGTGCCAGCAGCCCGTCGCTAAGCGGGGGGACCAAAGAGACCCAGTACTTC. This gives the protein CASSPSLSGGTKETQYF.

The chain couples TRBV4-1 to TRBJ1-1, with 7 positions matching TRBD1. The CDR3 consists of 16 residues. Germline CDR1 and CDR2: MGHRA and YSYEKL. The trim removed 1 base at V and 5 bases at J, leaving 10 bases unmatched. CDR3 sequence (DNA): TGCGCCAGCAGCCAAGCCCCCAGGGGGTGGGCGACTGAAGCTTTCTTT. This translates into CASSQAPRGWATEAFF.

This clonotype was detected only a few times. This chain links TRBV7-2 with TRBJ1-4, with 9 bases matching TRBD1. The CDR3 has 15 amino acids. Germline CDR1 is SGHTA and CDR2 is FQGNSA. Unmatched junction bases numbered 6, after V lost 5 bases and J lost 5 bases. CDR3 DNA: TGTGCCAGCAGCGTTAACAGGGGGCCGAATGAAAAACTGTTTTTT. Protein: CASSVNRGPNEKLFF.

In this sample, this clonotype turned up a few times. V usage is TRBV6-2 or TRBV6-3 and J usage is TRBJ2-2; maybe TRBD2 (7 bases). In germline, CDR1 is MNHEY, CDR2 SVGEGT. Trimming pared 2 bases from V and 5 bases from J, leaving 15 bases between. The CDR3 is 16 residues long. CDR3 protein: CASSYGRGSRTGELFF. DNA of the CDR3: TGTGCCAGCAGTTACGGGAGGGGGTCAAGGACCGGGGAGCTGTTTTTT.

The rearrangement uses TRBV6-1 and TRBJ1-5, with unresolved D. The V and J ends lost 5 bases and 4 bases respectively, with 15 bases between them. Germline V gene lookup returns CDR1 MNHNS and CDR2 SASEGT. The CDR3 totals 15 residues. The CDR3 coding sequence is TGTGCCAGCAGTTACGGGCTGGAGCTAAATCAGCCCCAGCATTTT. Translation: CASSYGLELNQPQHF.

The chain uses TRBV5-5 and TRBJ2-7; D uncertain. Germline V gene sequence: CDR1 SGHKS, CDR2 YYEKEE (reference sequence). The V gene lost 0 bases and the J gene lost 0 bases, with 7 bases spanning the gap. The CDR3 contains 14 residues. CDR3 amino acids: CASSLVQFSYEQYF. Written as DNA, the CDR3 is TGTGCCAGCAGCTTGGTTCAGTTCTCCTACGAGCAGTACTTC.

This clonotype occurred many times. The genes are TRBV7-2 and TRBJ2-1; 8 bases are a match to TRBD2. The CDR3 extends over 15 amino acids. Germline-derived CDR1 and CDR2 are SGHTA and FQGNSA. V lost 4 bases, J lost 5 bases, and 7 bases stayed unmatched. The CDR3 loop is CASSYVAGSDNEQFF. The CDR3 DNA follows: TGTGCCAGCAGCTACGTAGCGGGGTCGGACAATGAGCAGTTCTTC.

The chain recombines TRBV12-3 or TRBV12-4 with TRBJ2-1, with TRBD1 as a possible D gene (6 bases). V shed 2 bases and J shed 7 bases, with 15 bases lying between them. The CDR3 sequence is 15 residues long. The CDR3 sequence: CASSLSGERWNEQFF. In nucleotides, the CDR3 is TGTGCCAGCAGTTTATCAGGGGAAAGGTGGAATGAGCAGTTCTTC.